The T cell receptor beta chain described here comes from a study of blood T cells in healthy people across ages. This CDR3 is 14 amino acids long. The V gene lost 4 bases and the J gene lost 7 bases, with 14 bases spanning the gap. Germline V gives CDR1 LGHDT, CDR2 YNNKEL (reference sequence). A second PCR, run for about 7 to 11 cycles, used a sample-barcoded 5' primer plus a J-beta primer mix. All samples yielded 2.5 million or more CDR3-containing paired-end reads. TCRdb ran MiXCR on the 5' RACE reads and lists one entry per CDR3 protein. Seen here are over 1,500,000 distinct CDR3 sequences, around half observed once, and the top ten hold about 2.1%.

The sequenced material came from blood. The TCR originated in a woman aged 40 to 50 in good health. The rearrangement links TRBV3-1 to TRBJ2-1; D might be TRBD1 (6 bases). For the CDR3, the DNA is TGTGCCAGCAGCCGGGGGCTTGCGGCAAATGAGCAGTTCTTC. Amino acids: CASSRGLAANEQFF.